This T cell receptor (beta chain) was observed in a study of read filtering for tumor transcriptome and immune sequencing. The overall study: Mean patient age was about 66 years, range about 47 to 85; some 17 male, 12 to 15 female.

From 300 to 450 ng of RNA, a library with molecular barcoded alpha/delta and beta/gamma adaptors was made. TCRdb ran MiXCR on the reads and lists one entry per CDR3 protein. The repertoire holds fewer than 90,000 distinct CDR3 sequences, about 12% seen once, with 15% in the top ten. Trimming cost V 1 base and J 4 bases; bases outside gene matches: 7. The CDR3 length is 16 residues. Germline V gene sequence: CDR1 SGHAT, CDR2 FQNNGV. In this sample, this clonotype turned up many times. The source material was a population of CD138-negative cells sorted from bone marrow. The TCR was taken from a donor aged 40 or older with multiple myeloma. The V call is TRBV11-2, the J call TRBJ2-3, with TRBD1 matching over 8 bases. The CDR3 DNA is TGTGCCAGCAGCTTAGCTTACCAGGGGGCCGCAGATACGCAGTATTTT. It is translated as CASSLAYQGAADTQYF.